This T cell receptor beta chain was found in a study of control samples from healthy donors and cancer patients. Method: immunoSEQ multiplex PCR; TCRdb's copy keeps in-frame clones and lacks some. In the table there are about 120,000 clones, roughly 89% of which are singletons. The germline V gene has CDR1 ENHRY and CDR2 SYGVKD. The CDR3 loop spans 13 amino acids. With 10 bases clipped from V and 1 base from J, the junction kept 4 bases outside the gene matches. The TCR sequence derives from a man in his thirties or forties in good health. The J gene is TRBJ1-1, the V gene TRBV10-3, with 9 bases matching TRBD1. The source material was blood. The CDR3 nucleotides read TGTGCCACCTTGGGACAGGGGAACACTGAAGCTTTCTTT. It is translated as CATLGQGNTEAFF.